The rows below give T cell receptor beta chains drawn from one sample of a study of spatial heterogeneity in lung cancer. Each CDR3 protein is one row after TCRdb ran MiXCR on the 5' RACE reads. The table has over a thousand distinct CDR3 sequences, about 10% seen once; the top ten hold roughly 25%. The material was lung tumor tissue, obtained at surgery. All receptors derive from a male donor with early-stage non-small cell lung cancer. CDR3s include the opening cysteine and the closing phenylalanine or tryptophan. D genes are given only for firm matches. Clone size is not always given. Where it is, it says once, few, many or a class for expanded clones.

d_gene: TRBD1
v_gene: TRBV5-8
len: 15
abundance: large
j_gene: TRBJ2-2
CDR3aa: CASSSGQGRTGELFF
CDR3nt: TGTGCCAGCAGTTCGGGACAGGGTAGAACCGGGGAGCTGTTTTTT

d_gene: TRBD2
v_gene: TRBV28
len: 18
abundance: few
j_gene: TRBJ2-7
CDR3aa: CASRSGGLAGSSAYEQYF
CDR3nt: TGTGCCAGCAGATCCGGAGGACTAGCGGGAAGCTCAGCTTACGAGCAGTACTTC

d_gene: TRBD1
v_gene: TRBV7-6
len: 15
abundance: medium-sized
j_gene: TRBJ2-5
CDR3aa: CASSPGTGEKETQYF
CDR3nt: TGTGCCAGCAGCCCGGGGACAGGGGAGAAGGAGACCCAGTACTTC

d_gene: NA
v_gene: TRBV28
len: 15
abundance: medium-sized
j_gene: TRBJ1-6
CDR3aa: CASSLLGAYNSPLHF
CDR3nt: TGTGCCAGCAGTTTACTGGGGGCTTATAATTCACCCCTCCACTTT

d_gene: TRBD1
v_gene: TRBV20-1
len: 12
abundance: large
j_gene: TRBJ2-7
CDR3aa: CRAGTVSYEQYF
CDR3nt: TGCAGGGCCGGGACAGTCTCCTACGAGCAGTACTTC

d_gene: NA
v_gene: TRBV7-8
len: 14
abundance: large
j_gene: TRBJ1-5
CDR3aa: CASSLTGQVGSQHF
CDR3nt: TGTGCCAGCAGCTTGACAGGCCAGGTTGGGTCCCAGCATTTT

d_gene: TRBD1
v_gene: TRBV2
len: 14
abundance: large
j_gene: TRBJ2-1
CDR3aa: CASTGGSSYNEQFF
CDR3nt: TGTGCCAGCACAGGGGGCAGCTCCTACAATGAGCAGTTCTTC

d_gene: TRBD1
v_gene: TRBV24-1
len: 14
abundance: NA
j_gene: TRBJ2-3
CDR3aa: CATADRGFIDTQYF
CDR3nt: TGTGCCACTGCGGACAGGGGGTTTATAGATACGCAGTATTTT

d_gene: TRBD1
v_gene: TRBV6-4
len: 15
abundance: medium-sized
j_gene: TRBJ2-5
CDR3aa: CASSARFDRGETQYF
CDR3nt: TGTGCCAGCAGTGCGCGCTTTGACAGGGGAGAGACCCAGTACTTC

d_gene: NA
v_gene: TRBV3-1
len: 13
abundance: large
j_gene: TRBJ1-1
CDR3aa: CASSQDMGTEAFF
CDR3nt: TGTGCCAGCAGCCAAGATATGGGAACTGAAGCTTTCTTT

d_gene: TRBD2
v_gene: TRBV10-3
len: 16
abundance: few
j_gene: TRBJ2-3
CDR3aa: CAISESTSSSTDTQYF
CDR3nt: TGTGCCATCAGTGAGTCGACTAGCTCGAGCACAGATACGCAGTATTTT

d_gene: NA
v_gene: TRBV15
len: 13
abundance: few
j_gene: TRBJ2-7
CDR3aa: CATGTGSSYEQYF
CDR3nt: TGTGCCACCGGTACAGGTAGCTCCTACGAGCAGTACTTC

d_gene: NA
v_gene: TRBV5-1
len: 17
abundance: medium-sized
j_gene: TRBJ1-4
CDR3aa: CASSLAWAGGTNEKLFF
CDR3nt: TGCGCCAGCAGCTTGGCCTGGGCGGGGGGAACTAATGAAAAACTGTTTTTT

d_gene: NA
v_gene: TRBV5-1
len: 13
abundance: large
j_gene: TRBJ2-5
CDR3aa: CASSEINGETQYF
CDR3nt: TGCGCCAGCAGCGAGATAAATGGAGAGACCCAGTACTTC

d_gene: TRBD1
v_gene: TRBV11-2
len: 16
abundance: large
j_gene: TRBJ1-2
CDR3aa: CASSLGTGAGLTGYTF
CDR3nt: TGTGCCAGCAGCTTAGGGACAGGGGCCGGTTTAACTGGCTACACCTTC

d_gene: NA
v_gene: TRBV6-4
len: 13
abundance: medium-sized
j_gene: TRBJ1-1
CDR3aa: CASSSQGNTEAFF
CDR3nt: TGTGCCAGCAGTTCACAGGGGAACACTGAAGCTTTCTTT

d_gene: NA
v_gene: TRBV2
len: 14
abundance: medium-sized
j_gene: TRBJ2-3
CDR3aa: CASRKAENTDTQYF
CDR3nt: TGTGCCAGCAGGAAAGCGGAGAACACAGATACGCAGTATTTT

d_gene: NA
v_gene: TRBV6-1
len: 17
abundance: medium-sized
j_gene: TRBJ2-3
CDR3aa: CASSETGLPSLLDTQYF
CDR3nt: TGTGCCAGCAGTGAAACAGGTCTTCCTTCTCTTTTAGATACGCAGTATTTT

d_gene: TRBD1
v_gene: TRBV27
len: 16
abundance: few
j_gene: TRBJ1-5
CDR3aa: CASSPLGSQGGQPQHF
CDR3nt: TGTGCCAGCAGTCCCTTAGGGTCACAGGGGGGTCAGCCCCAGCATTTT

d_gene: NA
v_gene: TRBV29-1
len: 13
abundance: medium-sized
j_gene: TRBJ2-5
CDR3aa: CSARQPPQETQYF
CDR3nt: TGCAGCGCCCGACAACCACCACAAGAGACCCAGTACTTC

d_gene: TRBD1
v_gene: TRBV7-3
len: 14
abundance: medium-sized
j_gene: TRBJ2-5
CDR3aa: CASSLGGQGYPQYF
CDR3nt: TGTGCCAGCAGCTTAGGGGGACAGGGCTATCCCCAGTACTTC

d_gene: NA
v_gene: TRBV11-3
len: 16
abundance: large
j_gene: TRBJ2-5
CDR3aa: CASSPGSSVAQETQYF
CDR3nt: TGTGCCAGCAGCCCCGGAAGTTCGGTGGCACAAGAGACCCAGTACTTC

d_gene: NA
v_gene: TRBV7-3
len: 18
abundance: medium-sized
j_gene: TRBJ2-6
CDR3aa: CASSLSALAITGANVLTF
CDR3nt: TGTGCCAGCAGCTTAAGTGCTCTAGCGATCACTGGGGCCAACGTCCTGACTTTC

d_gene: NA
v_gene: TRBV11-2
len: 16
abundance: medium-sized
j_gene: TRBJ2-4
CDR3aa: CASSLDPTGTSDIQYF
CDR3nt: TGTGCCAGCAGCTTAGATCCTACGGGTACCTCCGACATTCAGTACTTC

d_gene: TRBD2
v_gene: TRBV27
len: 13
abundance: NA
j_gene: TRBJ2-7
CDR3aa: CASSPTVAGEQYF
CDR3nt: TGTGCCAGCAGTCCCACGGTAGCGGGCGAGCAGTACTTC

d_gene: NA
v_gene: TRBV29-1
len: 14
abundance: medium-sized
j_gene: TRBJ1-2
CDR3aa: CSVEDLEGRAGYTF
CDR3nt: TGCAGCGTTGAAGATCTAGAAGGTCGAGCTGGCTACACCTTC

d_gene: TRBD1
v_gene: TRBV5-8
len: 17
abundance: medium-sized
j_gene: TRBJ1-4
CDR3aa: CASSLGVKGQAGEKLFF
CDR3nt: TGTGCCAGCAGCTTGGGGGTGAAGGGACAGGCGGGTGAAAAACTGTTTTTT

d_gene: NA
v_gene: TRBV16
len: 14
abundance: few
j_gene: TRBJ1-1
CDR3aa: CASSLGGGFSEAFF
CDR3nt: TGTGCCAGCAGTCTGGGCGGGGGTTTTTCTGAAGCTTTCTTT

d_gene: NA
v_gene: TRBV6-5
len: 15
abundance: few
j_gene: TRBJ2-1
CDR3aa: CASSSTRTGYNEQFF
CDR3nt: TGTGCCAGCAGTTCTACTCGAACAGGATACAATGAGCAGTTCTTC

d_gene: NA
v_gene: TRBV5-5
len: 12
abundance: few
j_gene: TRBJ1-2
CDR3aa: CASSTANYGYTF
CDR3nt: TGTGCCAGCAGCACAGCTAACTATGGCTACACCTTC

d_gene: NA
v_gene: TRBV20-1
len: 16
abundance: NA
j_gene: TRBJ1-5
CDR3aa: CSARRPTGSGNQPQHF
CDR3nt: TGCAGTGCTAGAAGGCCAACAGGCAGTGGCAATCAGCCCCAGCATTTT

d_gene: TRBD2
v_gene: TRBV3-1
len: 17
abundance: large
j_gene: TRBJ2-1
CDR3aa: CASSLPGGLAVYNEQFF
CDR3nt: TGTGCCAGCAGCCTCCCTGGGGGACTAGCGGTATACAATGAGCAGTTCTTC

d_gene: NA
v_gene: TRBV6-5
len: 14
abundance: large
j_gene: TRBJ1-5
CDR3aa: CASRGGQDNQPQHF
CDR3nt: TGTGCCAGCAGGGGGGGCCAGGACAATCAGCCCCAGCATTTT

d_gene: NA
v_gene: TRBV30
len: 15
abundance: large
j_gene: TRBJ2-7
CDR3aa: CAWSDLRGNTYEQYF
CDR3nt: TGTGCCTGGAGTGATCTCAGGGGTAATACCTACGAGCAGTACTTC

d_gene: NA
v_gene: TRBV20-1
len: 13
abundance: medium-sized
j_gene: TRBJ1-3
CDR3aa: CSAQPGLGNTIYF
CDR3nt: TGCAGTGCCCAGCCGGGACTTGGAAACACCATATATTTT

d_gene: TRBD1
v_gene: TRBV28
len: 16
abundance: NA
j_gene: TRBJ1-4
CDR3aa: CASSLPDRGQNEKLFF
CDR3nt: TGTGCCAGCAGTTTACCCGACAGGGGACAAAATGAAAAACTGTTTTTT

d_gene: TRBD2
v_gene: TRBV20-1
len: 12
abundance: few
j_gene: TRBJ2-1
CDR3aa: CSAERGANEQFF
CDR3nt: TGCAGTGCCGAGCGGGGGGCCAATGAGCAGTTCTTC

d_gene: TRBD1
v_gene: TRBV10-2
len: 15
abundance: few
j_gene: TRBJ1-2
CDR3aa: CASSGADRAYYGYTF
CDR3nt: TGCGCCAGCAGTGGGGCAGACAGGGCCTACTATGGCTACACCTTC

d_gene: NA
v_gene: TRBV12-3/TRBV12-4
len: 15
abundance: medium-sized
j_gene: TRBJ2-7
CDR3aa: CASSLTGAHNYEQYF
CDR3nt: TGTGCCAGCAGTTTAACCGGGGCGCACAACTACGAGCAGTACTTC

d_gene: TRBD1
v_gene: TRBV19
len: 16
abundance: medium-sized
j_gene: TRBJ2-2
CDR3aa: CASKVGRTGGSGELFF
CDR3nt: TGTGCCAGTAAAGTCGGCAGGACAGGGGGCTCCGGGGAGCTGTTTTTT

d_gene: TRBD1
v_gene: TRBV2
len: 17
abundance: few
j_gene: TRBJ1-1
CDR3aa: CASSGDRQGEMNTEAFF
CDR3nt: TGTGCCAGCAGTGGTGACCGACAGGGGGAGATGAACACTGAAGCTTTCTTT

d_gene: TRBD2
v_gene: TRBV27
len: 18
abundance: medium-sized
j_gene: TRBJ2-3
CDR3aa: CASSLFIASGGFLDTQYF
CDR3nt: TGTGCCAGCAGTTTATTTATCGCTAGCGGGGGCTTTCTCGATACGCAGTATTTT

d_gene: TRBD2
v_gene: TRBV10-3
len: 16
abundance: medium-sized
j_gene: TRBJ2-1
CDR3aa: CAISASTSGGVNEQFF
CDR3nt: TGTGCCATCAGTGCGTCGACTAGCGGGGGGGTCAATGAGCAGTTCTTC

d_gene: TRBD1
v_gene: TRBV9
len: 16
abundance: medium-sized
j_gene: TRBJ2-2
CDR3aa: CASSPRQGKGTGELFF
CDR3nt: TGTGCCAGCAGCCCCCGACAGGGCAAGGGGACCGGGGAGCTGTTTTTT

d_gene: TRBD1
v_gene: TRBV11-1
len: 16
abundance: NA
j_gene: TRBJ2-5
CDR3aa: CASSNLPGNRGETQYF
CDR3nt: TGTGCCAGCAGCAACCTTCCTGGGAACAGGGGAGAGACCCAGTACTTC

d_gene: NA
v_gene: TRBV9
len: 13
abundance: medium-sized
j_gene: TRBJ2-3
CDR3aa: CASEGLNTDTQYF
CDR3nt: TGTGCCAGCGAAGGACTAAACACAGATACGCAGTATTTT